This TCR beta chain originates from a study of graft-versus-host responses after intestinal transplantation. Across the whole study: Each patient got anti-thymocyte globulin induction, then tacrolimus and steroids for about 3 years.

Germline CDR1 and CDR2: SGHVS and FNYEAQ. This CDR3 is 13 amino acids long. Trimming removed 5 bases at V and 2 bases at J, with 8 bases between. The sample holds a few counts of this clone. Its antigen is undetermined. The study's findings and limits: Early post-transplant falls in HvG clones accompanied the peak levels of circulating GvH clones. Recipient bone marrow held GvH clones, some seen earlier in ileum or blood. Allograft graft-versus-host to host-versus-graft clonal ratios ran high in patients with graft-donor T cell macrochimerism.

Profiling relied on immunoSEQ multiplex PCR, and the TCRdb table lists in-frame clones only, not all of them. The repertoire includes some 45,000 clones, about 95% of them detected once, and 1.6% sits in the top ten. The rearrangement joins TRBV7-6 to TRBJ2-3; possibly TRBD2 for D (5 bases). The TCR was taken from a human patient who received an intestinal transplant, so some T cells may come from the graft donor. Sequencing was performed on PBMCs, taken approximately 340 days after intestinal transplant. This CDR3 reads CASSPEDTDTQYF. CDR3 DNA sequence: TGTGCCAGCAGCCCGGAGGACACAGATACGCAGTATTTT.